These 3 T cell receptor beta chains were sequenced from one sample in a study of blood T cell repertoires in COVID-19. TCRdb's table, derived via immunoSEQ multiplex PCR, lists solely in-frame clones and lacks some. In the table there are 100,000 to 150,000 clones, approximately 90% of which are singletons. Sequenced material: peripheral blood. The receptors shown here come from a man in his sixties or seventies with active COVID-19.

The rearrangement joins TRBV19 to TRBJ2-1; D is possibly TRBD2 (6 bases). In germline, CDR1 is LNHDA, CDR2 SQIVND (reference sequence). V was clipped by 10 bases and J by 4 bases, with 11 bases between them. The CDR3 consists of 12 residues. CDR3 sequence: CATWGRYNEQFF. Here the CDR3 DNA reads TGTGCCACCTGGGGGAGGTACAATGAGCAGTTCTTC.

The V call is TRBV28, the J call TRBJ2-7; D might be TRBD1 (7 bases). Germline V gives CDR1 MDHEN, CDR2 SYDVKM. V lost 6 bases and J 2 bases, leaving 14 bases between the germline ends. The CDR3 consists of 14 residues. The DNA of the CDR3 is TGTGCCAGCAGGCCCCAGGGGGAGGCCTACGAGCAGTACTTC. Protein sequence: CASRPQGEAYEQYF.

The genes are TRBV28 and TRBJ2-1; TRBD2 agrees at 8 bases. This CDR3 is built from 15 residues. Germline CDR1 MDHEN, CDR2 SYDVKM. V lost 1 base to trimming and J lost 4 bases; unmatched junction nucleotides: 3. CDR3 nucleotides: TGTGCCAGCAGTTTATCAGCGGGAGCTTACAATGAGCAGTTCTTC. It specifies CASSLSAGAYNEQFF.